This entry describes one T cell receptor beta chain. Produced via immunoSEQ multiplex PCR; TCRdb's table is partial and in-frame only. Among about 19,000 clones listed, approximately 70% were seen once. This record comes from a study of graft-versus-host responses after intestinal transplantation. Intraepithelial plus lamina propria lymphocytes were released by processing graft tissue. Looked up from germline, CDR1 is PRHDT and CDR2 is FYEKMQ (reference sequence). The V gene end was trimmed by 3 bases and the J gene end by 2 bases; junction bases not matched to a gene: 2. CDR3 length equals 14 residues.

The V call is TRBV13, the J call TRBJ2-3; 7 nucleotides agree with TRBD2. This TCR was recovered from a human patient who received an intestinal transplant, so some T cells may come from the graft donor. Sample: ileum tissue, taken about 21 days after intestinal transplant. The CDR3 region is CASSLGGATDTQYF. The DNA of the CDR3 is TGTGCCAGCAGCTTGGGAGGGGCCACAGATACGCAGTATTTT.